The entry below gives a single TCR beta chain sequence along with its context. Its antigen is not identified. The record originates from a study of beta chain features in type 1 diabetes. Study-wide context: Over all samples combined, about 100,000,000 sorted cells were examined. General study points: TCRB CDR3 length was moderately but significantly reduced in all four CD4+ subsets of Type 1 diabetes patients. Sequencing from cDNA could over-represent high-TCR-expressing cells.

Expressed TCRB transcripts were sequenced because the entire RNA isolate underwent reverse transcription. Clones were read by immunoSEQ multiplex PCR, and TCRdb kept only the in-frame ones, dropping some. The sample holds 600,000 or so clones, about 14% seen once. Germline V gene data show CDR1 as SGHRS and CDR2 as YFSETQ. V was clipped by 1 base and J by 3 bases; unmatched bases: 5. The CDR3 length is 15 residues. Averaging roughly 120 mL, one heparinised blood draw was given by each donor. The sequencing sample was made of naive CD4+ T cells from blood. The sequence was collected from a man aged 18 to 35 with type 1 diabetes. V gene TRBV5-1 combines with J gene TRBJ2-3; 7 bases align to TRBD2. For the CDR3, the DNA is TGCGCCAGCAGCTTGAGCGGGACGGGGACAGATACGCAGTATTTT. This sequence encodes CASSLSGTGTDTQYF.